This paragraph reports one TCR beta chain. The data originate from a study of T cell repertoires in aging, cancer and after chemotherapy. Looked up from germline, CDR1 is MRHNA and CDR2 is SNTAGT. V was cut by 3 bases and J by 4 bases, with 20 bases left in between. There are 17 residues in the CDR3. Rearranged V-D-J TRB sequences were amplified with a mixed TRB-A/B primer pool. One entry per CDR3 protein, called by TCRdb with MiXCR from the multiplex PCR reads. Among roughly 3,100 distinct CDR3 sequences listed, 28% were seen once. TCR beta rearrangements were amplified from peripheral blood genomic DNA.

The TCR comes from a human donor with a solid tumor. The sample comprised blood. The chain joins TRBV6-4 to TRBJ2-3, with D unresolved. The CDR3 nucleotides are TGTGCCAGCAGTGATCTCGGTGGTCCGAGAGGTGCAGATACGCAGTATTTT. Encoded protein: CASSDLGGPRGADTQYF.